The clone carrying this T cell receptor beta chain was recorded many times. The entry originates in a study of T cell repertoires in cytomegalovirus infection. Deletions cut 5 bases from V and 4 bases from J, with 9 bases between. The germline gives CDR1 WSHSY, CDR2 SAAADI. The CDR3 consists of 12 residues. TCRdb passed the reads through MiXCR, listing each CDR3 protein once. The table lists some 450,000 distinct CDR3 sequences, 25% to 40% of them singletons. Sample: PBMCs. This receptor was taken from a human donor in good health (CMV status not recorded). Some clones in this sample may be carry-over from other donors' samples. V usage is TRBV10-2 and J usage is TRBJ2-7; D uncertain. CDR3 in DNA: TGCGCCAGCAGTCAAAGGACGTACGAGCAGTACTTC. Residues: CASSQRTYEQYF.